Shown below are 27 T cell receptor beta chains from a single sample sequenced in a study of cytomegalovirus exposure and HLA in healthy donors. Researchers ran the PCR with 60 Vbeta and 13 Jbeta primers. The assay was immunoSEQ multiplex PCR, and TCRdb's table has in-frame clones only and misses some. The top ten hold roughly 1% of the sample, which has 100,000 to 150,000 clones, roughly 80% seen once. Sequencing was carried out using PBMCs. The source is a woman aged 60-70 years in good health and CMV-seronegative.

The chain employs TRBV27 and TRBJ2-1; 11 nucleotides agree with TRBD2. The CDR3 extends over 19 amino acids. J was trimmed by 4 bases and V by 0 bases; bases with no gene match: 11. Germline CDR1 MNHEY, CDR2 SMNVEV (reference sequence). As DNA, the CDR3 is TGTGCCAGCAGTTTATCCAGAACCGGGACTAGCGGTACATACAATGAGCAGTTCTTC. Its protein product is CASSLSRTGTSGTYNEQFF.

The chain is built from TRBV27 and TRBJ1-4; TRBD1 aligns across 7 bases. Looked up from germline, CDR1 is MNHEY and CDR2 is SMNVEV (reference sequence). The ends lost 5 bases at V and 10 bases at J; junction bases unmatched: 10. The CDR3 spans 14 residues. DNA for the CDR3: TGTGCCAGCAGTCACAGGACAGGAGGCGCAAAACTGTTTTTT. Its translation: CASSHRTGGAKLFF.

The CDR3 DNA follows: TGTGCCAGCAGCAAAGGGTCGTGGGGGGGAGCGGACACCGGGGAGCTGTTTTTT. Protein sequence: CASSKGSWGGADTGELFF. The rearrangement uses TRBV21-1 and TRBJ2-2; the D call in the table, TRBD2, was not verified against the DNA. TRBV21-1 is a known pseudogene. The CDR3 spans 18 residues.

V and J are TRBV6-4 and TRBJ2-1, with D possibly being TRBD2 (5 bases). Between the trimmed V and J ends, which lost 6 bases and 6 bases, there was a span of 21 bases. Germline assignment: CDR1 MRHNA and CDR2 SNTAGT. The CDR3 totals 16 residues. CDR3 DNA sequence: TGTGCCAGCAGCGAAGAAGAGGGTAGTAGTGGCAATGAGCAGTTCTTC. Translating it yields CASSEEEGSSGNEQFF.

As DNA, the CDR3 is TGTGCCAGCAGCTTGACTCGTTCCTCCTCCTACGAGCAGTACTTC. Encoded protein: CASSLTRSSSYEQYF. The chain is built from TRBV11-2 and TRBJ2-7, with D uncertain. V gave up 3 bases and J gave up 0 bases, with 12 bases separating them. Germline V gene sequence: CDR1 SGHAT, CDR2 FQNNGV. The CDR3 length is 15 residues.

Here the CDR3 reads CASSDEAQNYGYTF. The CDR3 DNA reads as TGTGCCAGCAGTGACGAGGCTCAAAACTATGGCTACACCTTC. The chain employs TRBV6-1 and TRBJ1-2; no firm D call. Germline loops: CDR1 MNHNS, CDR2 SASEGT. V shed 3 bases and J shed 2 bases, with 10 bases lying between them. CDR3 length equals 14 residues.

The V call is TRBV5-1, the J call TRBJ2-5, with D possibly matching TRBD1 (6 bases). Trimming removed 4 bases from V and 3 bases from J, with 10 bases in between. The CDR3 sequence is 13 residues long. Looked up from germline, CDR1 is SGHRS and CDR2 is YFSETQ. The CDR3 region has the DNA TGCGCCAGCAGCAGGGACATAGAAGAGACCCAGTACTTC. This codes for CASSRDIEETQYF.

The J gene is TRBJ2-7, the V gene TRBV9; TRBD1 matches 9 bases. The V gene end was trimmed by 0 bases and the J gene end by 0 bases; junction bases not matched to a gene: 4. CDR3 length equals 16 residues. Germline CDR1 reads SGDLS; CDR2 reads YYNGEE. Here the CDR3 DNA reads TGTGCCAGCAGCGTAGCGGGGACAGGGAGCTCCTACGAGCAGTACTTC. Amino acids: CASSVAGTGSSYEQYF.

The chain couples TRBV4-1 to TRBJ1-3; D remains ambiguous. The germline gives CDR1 MGHRA, CDR2 YSYEKL. The CDR3 covers 15 residues. Trimming removed 1 base from V and 0 bases from J, with 7 bases in between. Here the CDR3 DNA reads TGCGCCAGCAGCCAAGTGAGGGCCTCTGGAAACACCATATATTTT. Residues: CASSQVRASGNTIYF.

V gene TRBV11-3 combines with J gene TRBJ2-2; 7 bases align to TRBD2. The CDR3 covers 16 residues. J lost 4 bases, V lost 0 bases, and 5 bases had no gene match. Germline V lookup: CDR1 SGHNT, CDR2 YENEEA. CDR3 protein: CASSLDLGGATGELFF. CDR3 sequence (DNA): TGTGCCAGCAGCTTAGATCTGGGAGGGGCCACCGGGGAGCTGTTTTTT.

This clone is a singleton in its sample. The rearrangement uses TRBV14 and TRBJ2-7; weak D call: TRBD2 (6 bases). This CDR3 comprises 15 residues. Trimming removed 0 bases from V and 2 bases from J, with 11 bases in between. Per germline, CDR1 SGHDN and CDR2 FVKESK. CDR3 coding DNA: TGTGCCAGCAGCCAAGATAGGGACTCCACCTACGAGCAGTACTTC. Its translation is CASSQDRDSTYEQYF.

The chain uses TRBV28 and TRBJ2-2, with 11 bases fitting TRBD1. The germline V gene has CDR1 MDHEN and CDR2 SYDVKM. The V and J ends lost 6 bases and 5 bases, in that order; junction bases with no gene match: 8. The CDR3 consists of 16 residues. The CDR3 DNA is TGTGCCAGCAGCCCTGGGACAGGGGGATGGACCGGGGAGCTGTTTTTT. This gives the protein CASSPGTGGWTGELFF.

With respect to this clone: One end of the junction does not line up with germline, which may come from a read error. The sample has other DNA sequences that encode this CDR3 too. This chain joins TRBV7-9 and TRBJ2-3; unclear D gene. CDR3 length: 12 residues. Germline V lookup: CDR1 SEHNR, CDR2 FQNEAQ (reference sequence). The CDR3 nucleotides read TGTTCCAGCAGCCTCAGCACAGATACGCAGTATTTT. Its protein is CSSSLSTDTQYF.

In its sample, this clone was seen a few times. The chain joins TRBV28 to TRBJ2-5; D unresolved. Germline CDR1 and CDR2: MDHEN and SYDVKM. The CDR3 loop spans 12 amino acids. Trimming stripped 7 bases from V and 6 bases from J, with 12 bases between. DNA for the CDR3: TGTGCCAGCACCACCGGTCCGAAGACCCAGTACTTC. Its translation is CASTTGPKTQYF. The full variable domain, in which reference TRBV28 and TRBJ2-5 provide the parts outside the CDR3, is DVKVTQSSRYLVKRTGEKVFLECVQDMDHENMFWYRQDPGLGLRLIYFSYDVKMKEKGDIPEGYSVSREKKERFSLILESASTNQTSMYLCASTTGPKTQYFGPGTRLLVL.

The chain recombines TRBV27 with TRBJ2-7; TRBD1 aligns across 10 bases. The CDR3 runs 15 residues. Germline V gene sequence: CDR1 MNHEY, CDR2 SMNVEV (reference sequence). J lost 2 bases, V lost 6 bases, and 7 bases had no gene match. The chain's CDR3 is CASRRQGAVPYEQYF. The CDR3 DNA is TGTGCCAGCAGAAGACAGGGGGCAGTCCCCTACGAGCAGTACTTC.

This chain joins TRBV7-2 and TRBJ2-1; 9 bases fit TRBD1. CDR3 length: 13 residues. Per the germline V gene, CDR1 is SGHTA and CDR2 is FQGNSA. After removal of 5 bases from V and 6 bases from J, the junction contained 2 bases not matched to a gene. DNA of the CDR3: TGTGCCAGCAGCCGGGACAGGGTCAATGAGCAGTTCTTC. As protein: CASSRDRVNEQFF.

V is TRBV5-5 and J is TRBJ2-7; a weak D match, TRBD1 (6 bases). Deletions cut 7 bases from V and 5 bases from J, with 13 bases between. CDR3 length: 12 residues. Germline-derived CDR1 and CDR2 are SGHKS and YYEKEE (reference sequence). CDR3 in amino acids: CASGDTADEQYF. In DNA, the CDR3 is TGTGCCAGCGGGGACACCGCTGACGAGCAGTACTTC.

V usage is TRBV30 and J usage is TRBJ2-3; 7 bases line up with TRBD1. This CDR3 spans 20 amino acids. Germline lookup yields CDR1 GTSNPN and CDR2 SVGIG (reference sequence). The V and J ends lost 7 bases and 1 base, in that order; junction bases with no gene match: 26. Here the CDR3 DNA reads TGTGCCTACCACAGGTGGGCGCCGATGGGCAACAGGGGAGGCACAGATACGCAGTATTTT. This codes for CAYHRWAPMGNRGGTDTQYF. The full variable domain, its missing parts supplied by reference TRBV30 and TRBJ2-3, is SQTIHQWPATLVQPVGSPLSLECTVEGTSNPNLYWYRQAAGRGLQLLFYSVGIGQISSEVPQNLSASRPQDRQFILSSKKLLLSDSGFYLCAYHRWAPMGNRGGTDTQYFGPGTRLTVL.

The V call is TRBV19, the J call TRBJ1-1; 10 bases fit TRBD1. The CDR3 contains 14 residues. Germline CDR1 and CDR2: LNHDA and SQIVND (reference sequence). The V and J ends lost 4 bases and 7 bases, in that order; junction bases with no gene match: 6. As DNA, the CDR3 is TGTGCCAGTAGTACGGGACAGGGGTCTTTTGAAGCTTTCTTT. Amino acids: CASSTGQGSFEAFF.

The genes are TRBV25-1 and TRBJ1-1, with TRBD1 as a possible D gene (6 bases). With 6 bases removed from V and 0 bases from J, the gap between germline ends came to 14 bases. This CDR3 is built from 15 residues. The V gene's germline CDR1 is MGHDK and CDR2 SYGVNS. The CDR3 is CASRILQGLNTEAFF. The CDR3 region has the DNA TGTGCCAGCAGAATTCTACAGGGTTTGAACACTGAAGCTTTCTTT.

This sequence joins TRBV27 and TRBJ2-5; D is perhaps TRBD1 (6 bases). The better agreement between TRBJ2-7 and the DNA end casts doubt on the J call. Per germline, CDR1 MNHEY and CDR2 SMNVEV (reference sequence). This CDR3 has 14 amino acids. The CDR3 loop reads CASSRQAVSYEQYF. The CDR3 DNA sequence: TGTGCCAGCAGCCGACAGGCAGTGTCCTACGAGCAGTACTTC.

The chain carries TRBV7-9 and TRBJ2-1; 8 bases agree with TRBD2. This CDR3 is built from 16 residues. The germline gives CDR1 SEHNR, CDR2 FQNEAQ (reference sequence). After removal of 5 bases from V and 3 bases from J, the junction contained 9 bases not matched to a gene. CDR3 region: CASSERTSLGYNEQFF. CDR3 nucleotides: TGTGCCAGCAGCGAAAGGACTAGCCTGGGCTACAATGAGCAGTTCTTC.

The chain joins TRBV5-5 to TRBJ1-4; D might be TRBD1 (5 bases). The CDR3 extends over 16 amino acids. Germline CDR1 is SGHKS and CDR2 is YYEKEE (reference sequence). The V and J ends lost 6 bases and 3 bases respectively, with 18 bases between them. This CDR3 reads CASTMAAWGANEKLFF. In DNA form, the CDR3 reads TGTGCCAGCACCATGGCGGCTTGGGGGGCTAATGAAAAACTGTTTTTT.

Only a few counts were recorded for this clone. This chain links TRBV6-5 with TRBJ1-1; D is undetermined. V lost 6 bases, J lost 0 bases, and 8 bases lay in between. The CDR3 consists of 13 residues. Germline values: CDR1 MNHEY, CDR2 SVGAGI. CDR3 nucleotide sequence: TGTGCCAGCAGGGCCCCCTTGAACACTGAAGCTTTCTTT. As protein: CASRAPLNTEAFF.

The rearrangement links TRBV18 to TRBJ1-2, with D tentatively TRBD1 (6 bases). The length of the CDR3 is 15 residues. Germline-derived CDR1 and CDR2 are KGHSH and LQKENI. With 2 bases removed from V and 9 bases from J, the gap between germline ends came to 19 bases. CDR3: CASSPGQGSPFSYTF. As DNA, the CDR3 is TGTGCCAGCTCACCAGGCCAGGGGTCACCGTTTAGCTACACCTTC.

V usage is TRBV10-1 and J usage is TRBJ2-3; 10 nucleotides agree with TRBD2. Germline V gene sequence: CDR1 WNHNN, CDR2 SYGVQD (reference sequence). The CDR3 has 15 amino acids. The V segment lost 6 bases and the J segment 4 bases; nucleotides outside the gene matches: 7. DNA of the CDR3: TGCGCCAGCAGCCAAGCGGGGGGGCGGTCAGATACGCAGTATTTT. Protein: CASSQAGGRSDTQYF.

In DNA, the CDR3 is TGTGCCAGCAGTTTATTCGTCAGGGGTTACAATGAGCAGTTCTTC. It codes for CASSLFVRGYNEQFF. The chain carries TRBV28 and TRBJ2-1; D is perhaps TRBD1 (6 bases). CDR1 and CDR2 (germline): MDHEN, SYDVKM. V lost 1 base to trimming and J lost 4 bases, with 11 bases between them. This CDR3 comprises 15 residues.